This note documents a single T cell receptor (beta chain) sequence. Its antigen is unknown. This specimen comes from a study of T cell responses to AZD1222 COVID-19 vaccine. General observations from the study: At baseline, seropositivity was found in only 5 to 7 AZD1222 recipients. White British donors predominated, females outnumbered males, and clonal diversity was possibly underestimated.

Repertoires were generated with immunoSEQ multiplex PCR, while TCRdb's copy carries only in-frame clones and drops some. Counted here are around 140,000 clones, about 93% occurring once; the ten biggest clones make up under 10%. The TCR was taken from an adult in good health. Sequenced material: peripheral blood, taken on day 0 of AZD1222 vaccination.

Here the CDR3 reads CAISEYPDSNTEAFF. CDR3 nucleotides: TGTGCCATCAGTGAGTACCCGGACTCGAACACTGAAGCTTTCTTT. The gene calls are TRBV10-3 and TRBJ1-1, with D unresolved. Trimming left V 1 base short and J 1 base short, with 10 bases between. Germline CDR1 is ENHRY and CDR2 is SYGVKD. The CDR3 runs 15 residues.